The TCR beta chain described here comes from a study of T cells in localized non-small cell lung cancer. Study findings and constraints: Greater blood T cell density accompanied longer overall survival. The highest T cell clonality was in uninvolved adjacent lung, above tumor. As only one tumor region underwent sequencing, heterogeneity remains possible. Appearance in adjacent lung was seen for a median about 60 of the top 100 tumor clones.

For this clone: Its antigen is unknown.

The protocol was immunoSEQ multiplex PCR, while the TCRdb copy is restricted to in-frame clones and leaves out a portion. This sample has about 45,000 clones; about four fifths occur once, and the top ten carry more than 15%. Source: peripheral blood mononuclear cells, taken before any cancer treatment. The sequence came from a man aged 35 to 69 with stage III lung adenocarcinoma.

As DNA, the CDR3 is TGTGCCAGCAGCTTAGCGGGTACGGGTAGCACTGAAGCTTTCTTT. This sequence encodes CASSLAGTGSTEAFF. The genes are TRBV11-2 and TRBJ1-1, with D uncertain. In germline, CDR1 is SGHAT, CDR2 FQNNGV. This CDR3 is built from 15 residues. V was shortened by 1 base and J by 4 bases, with 13 bases between the two germline ends.